This entry is about one TCR beta chain. Its target is unknown. Time point of the sample: week 3, after first cycle of checkpoint inhibitor. Response was assessed by RECIST 1.1 at 12 weeks, except a couple of rapid progressors. The assay received all extracted DNA from sorted CD8+ subsets. Produced via immunoSEQ multiplex PCR; TCRdb's table is partial and in-frame only. The table records around 13,000 clones, under 95% of them present only once. This CDR3 contains 15 residues. Germline V gives CDR1 MGHRA, CDR2 YSYEKL. The V end lost 3 bases, the J end lost 5 bases, and 14 bases lay between the germline ends. The data stem from a study of blood T cell dynamics during melanoma immunotherapy. Study-wide context: Metastatic melanoma patients received first-line pembrolizumab or nivolumab plus ipilimumab.

The study, taken as a whole, reports: Cell-free DNA CDR3 sequences most resembled the immune-effector CD8+ subset, which was also most clonal.

The sample was effector memory CD8+ T cells from blood, taken from a patient treated with checkpoint blockade. The sequence came from a human donor with melanoma. The genes are TRBV4-1 and TRBJ1-5, with a weak D call TRBD1 (6 bases). CDR3 protein: CASSQEDREDQPQHF. In nucleotides, the CDR3 is TGCGCCAGCAGCCAGGAGGACAGAGAGGATCAGCCCCAGCATTTT.